A single sample is the source of the 24 T cell receptor beta chains below, sequenced in a study of identical twins. From the 5' RACE reads, TCRdb called clonotypes with MiXCR, one entry per CDR3 protein. The sample lists around 250,000 distinct CDR3 sequences, over 9.5% occurring once. The same sample was also studied in work on yellow fever vaccine responses in identical twins.

The sequencing sample was made of memory (CD45RO+) T cells sorted from blood. Receptor source: a woman between 18 and 29 years old in good health.

With respect to this clonotype: At one end the junction does not follow the germline gene, possibly because of a read error. V gene TRBV9 combines with J gene TRBJ2-5; 9 nucleotides align to TRBD1. Looked up from germline, CDR1 is SGDLS and CDR2 is YYNGEE. This CDR3 is 12 amino acids long. The DNA of the CDR3 is TGTGCCGGCAGCGGAGAGACAGGGGGTTGTCACTTC. This gives the protein CAGSGETGGCHF.

The rearrangement uses TRBV20-1 and TRBJ2-7; 12 nucleotides agree with TRBD2. The CDR3 has 12 amino acids. From germline, CDR1 is DFQATT and CDR2 SNEGSKA (reference sequence). Trimming removed 8 bases from V and 2 bases from J; junction bases left unmatched: 1. The CDR3 region is CSLAGGTYEQYF. CDR3 nucleotide sequence: TGCAGTCTAGCGGGGGGGACCTACGAGCAGTACTTC.

With regard to this clonotype: One end of the junction is discordant with germline, which a read error may explain. This chain connects TRBV5-1 to TRBJ2-2; either TRBD1 or TRBD2 may supply D (6 bases each). The length of the CDR3 is 15 residues. Germline V CDR1 and CDR2: SGHRS, YFSETQ. The CDR3 protein is CASSHDRRAAGELFF. The CDR3 DNA follows: TGCGCCAGCAGCCATGACAGGAGGGCAGCCGGGGAACTGTTTTTT.

This clonotype has at least ten counts. V gene TRBV11-1 combines with J gene TRBJ1-2; TRBD1 aligns across 10 bases. This CDR3 is 17 amino acids long. CDR1 is SGHAT and CDR2 is FQDESV in the germline V gene (reference sequence). The CDR3 reads CAAGPFVVRDRGNGYTF. DNA for the CDR3: TGTGCAGCAGGCCCGTTCGTGGTTAGGGACAGGGGCAACGGCTACACCTTC.

The chain employs TRBV29-1 and TRBJ1-6, with a possible D match to TRBD1 (5 bases). CDR3 size: 13 residues. V lost 7 bases to trimming and J lost 8 bases, with 15 bases between them. Germline CDR1 reads SQVTM; CDR2 reads ANQGSEA. CDR3 sequence (DNA): TGCAGCGCCGCGGCGGGGGTGGATTCACCCCTCCACTTT. Amino acids: CSAAAGVDSPLHF.

The table lists this clonotype with a few counts. The DNA for the CDR3 is TGTGCCAGCAGCTTAGCGTCCGGGATGTCCCACACTGAAGCTTTCTTT. This sequence encodes CASSLASGMSHTEAFF. The chain recombines TRBV7-2 with TRBJ1-1; D is unclear. Germline V CDR1 and CDR2: SGHTA, FQGNSA. V was pared by 0 bases and J by 3 bases, with 14 bases between. The CDR3 is 16 residues long.

This clonotype was counted once. The chain recombines TRBV2 with TRBJ2-1, with TRBD1 matching 7 bases. J was trimmed by 10 bases and V by 5 bases; bases with no gene match: 5. From germline, CDR1 is SNHLY and CDR2 FYNNEI. The CDR3 loop spans 12 amino acids. The DNA of the CDR3 is TGTGCCAGCAGTCTCGGACAGGCAGAGCAGTTCTTC. This encodes CASSLGQAEQFF. The full variable domain, rest sourced from reference TRBV2 and TRBJ2-1, is EPEVTQTPSHQVTQMGQEVILRCVPISNHLYFYWYRQILGQKVEFLVSFYNNEISEKSEIFDDQFSVERPDGSNFTLKIRSTKLEDSAMYFCASSLGQAEQFFGPGTRLTVL.

Remarks on this clonotype: It may be a read error: a sequence one base away is much more abundant. The genes are TRBV27 and TRBJ2-3, with 11 bases matching TRBD2. CDR1 is MNHEY, CDR2 SMNVEV, per germline (reference sequence). This CDR3 has 17 residues. CDR3 sequence (DNA): TGTGCCAGCAGTTCGGAACTAGCGGGGGTGGGTGGAGATTCGCAGTATTTT. Translating it yields CASSSELAGVGGDSQYF.

This clonotype was detected only a few times. The chain uses TRBV11-1 and TRBJ2-1; the match to TRBD2 covers 10 bases. Per germline, CDR1 SGHAT and CDR2 FQDESV (reference sequence). V shed 5 bases, J shed 0 bases, and the junction held 13 bases outside the gene matches. CDR3 length equals 19 residues. DNA of the CDR3: TGTGCCAGCAGCCGGAGGGTCATAGCGGGGGGTAGCTCCTACAATGAGCAGTTCTTC. Translation gives CASSRRVIAGGSSYNEQFF.

This clonotype came up a few times. This chain links TRBV20-1 with TRBJ2-7; D perhaps matches TRBD2 (6 bases). The germline V gene has CDR1 DFQATT and CDR2 SNEGSKA (reference sequence). V was trimmed by 6 bases and J by 5 bases, leaving 17 bases between them. The length of the CDR3 is 13 residues. CDR3 DNA sequence: TGCAGTGCGCCCCGGGACTTAGGGAACGAGCAGTACTTC. Residues: CSAPRDLGNEQYF.

This clonotype was observed many times. V gene TRBV27 combines with J gene TRBJ2-1; possible D gene TRBD2, 6 bases. The CDR3 is 12 amino acids. V gave up 11 bases and J gave up 5 bases, with 13 bases separating them. Germline V lookup: CDR1 MNHEY, CDR2 SMNVEV (reference sequence). Here the CDR3 DNA reads TGTGCCGCTGGGCCTAGCGACAATGAGCAGTTCTTC. Its protein product is CAAGPSDNEQFF.

The chain carries TRBV5-1 and TRBJ1-4; D is unresolved. The CDR3 extends over 14 amino acids. The germline V gene has CDR1 SGHRS and CDR2 YFSETQ. Trimming removed 0 bases from V and 0 bases from J, with 3 bases in between. The chain's CDR3 is CASSLGATNEKLFF. CDR3 in DNA: TGCGCCAGCAGCTTGGGAGCAACTAATGAAAAACTGTTTTTT.

There are many counts of this clonotype. The chain uses TRBV27 and TRBJ2-1; 10 bases are shared with TRBD2. Germline V gene sequence: CDR1 MNHEY, CDR2 SMNVEV (reference sequence). Unmatched junction bases numbered 13, after V lost 3 bases and J lost 14 bases. The CDR3 runs 15 residues. CDR3 coding DNA: TGTGCCAGCAGTTTGGGCCTAGCGGGAGAAGGGGGGAAGTTCTTC. Encoded protein: CASSLGLAGEGGKFF.

The chain's CDR3 is CASGSGLYNEQFF. CDR3 coding DNA: TGCGCCAGCGGATCGGGTCTATACAATGAGCAGTTCTTC. V usage is TRBV5-1 and J usage is TRBJ2-1, with D unclear. Germline CDR1 is SGHRS and CDR2 is YFSETQ. This CDR3 has 13 amino acids. Deletions cut 7 bases from V and 4 bases from J, with 12 bases between.

The chain joins TRBV2 to TRBJ2-7; 9 nucleotides line up with TRBD2. In germline, CDR1 is SNHLY, CDR2 FYNNEI. This CDR3 contains 16 residues. With 10 bases clipped from V and 0 bases from J, the junction kept 13 bases outside the gene matches. The CDR3 loop reads CATPGIAGVDSYEQYF. In DNA form, the CDR3 reads TGTGCCACACCCGGAATAGCGGGAGTGGACTCCTACGAGCAGTACTTC.

This clonotype showed up just a few times. This chain links TRBV7-9 with TRBJ2-7; TRBD2 matches at 13 bases. CDR1 is SEHNR, CDR2 FQNEAQ, per germline (reference sequence). This CDR3 comprises 15 residues. With V trimmed by 1 base and J by 4 bases, 1 base remained unmatched. The DNA for the CDR3 is TGTGCCAGCAGCTTAGTGGGACTAGCGGGATACGAGCAGTACTTC. Translation gives CASSLVGLAGYEQYF. Based on the CDR3 plus reference TRBV7-9 and TRBJ2-7, the full variable domain is DTGVSQNPRHKITKRGQNVTFRCDPISEHNRLYWYRQTLGQGPEFLTYFQNEAQLEKSRLLSDRFSAERPKGSFSTLEIQRTEQGDSAMYLCASSLVGLAGYEQYFGPGTRLTVT.

This clonotype came up a few times. The chain links TRBV7-9 to TRBJ2-7; no firm D call. Germline CDR1 is SEHNR and CDR2 is FQNEAQ (reference sequence). Between the trimmed V and J ends, which lost 1 base and 4 bases, there was a span of 14 bases. This CDR3 has 15 residues. CDR3 DNA sequence: TGTGCCAGCAGCTTAGGTGCGGACGCATATTACGAGCAGTACTTC. Translation gives CASSLGADAYYEQYF.

Notes on this clonotype: This may come from a read error, since a much larger clone is one base off. The genes are TRBV29-1 and TRBJ2-7, with 10 positions matching TRBD2. Per germline, CDR1 SQVTM and CDR2 ANQGSEA. The CDR3 spans 14 residues. In DNA, the CDR3 is TGCAGCGTTGAATCAGCGGGAGGGGCCTACGAGGAGTACTTC. The encoded protein is CSVESAGGAYEEYF.

The chain combines TRBV5-1 with TRBJ2-1, with 7 nucleotides matching TRBD1. Germline CDR1 is SGHRS and CDR2 is YFSETQ. The J segment lost 8 bases and the V segment lost 7 bases, leaving 12 bases of the junction unmatched. The CDR3 is 14 amino acids. The CDR3 region is CASADREGRDEQFF. CDR3 DNA sequence: TGCGCCAGCGCCGACAGGGAAGGTCGCGATGAGCAGTTCTTC.

This clonotype was observed at least ten times. The J gene is TRBJ1-2, the V gene TRBV24-1, with D unclear. Germline CDR1 and CDR2: KGHDR and SFDVKD. The CDR3 extends over 11 amino acids. Trimming pared 7 bases from V and 3 bases from J, leaving 5 bases between. DNA of the CDR3: TGTGCCACCAGCGCCGACTATGGCTACACCTTC. Translated, it gives CATSADYGYTF.

In its sample, this clonotype was seen a few times. The chain links TRBV5-1 to TRBJ2-2; D uncertain. Germline CDR1 is SGHRS and CDR2 is YFSETQ. This CDR3 contains 15 residues. The V gene lost 0 bases and the J gene lost 2 bases, with 8 bases spanning the gap. The chain's CDR3 is CASSLATDNTGELFF. In nucleotides, the CDR3 is TGCGCCAGCAGCTTGGCCACGGATAACACCGGGGAGCTGTTTTTT.

Points on this clonotype: Compared with germline, one end of the junction differs, possibly owing to a read error. The rearrangement joins TRBV3-1 to TRBJ2-7, with 7 bases matching TRBD1. Germline V gene sequence: CDR1 LGHDT, CDR2 YNNKEL (reference sequence). The CDR3 loop spans 15 amino acids. CDR3 nucleotides: TGTGCCACCAGCCCATCAGGGGGACGGTCCTACGAGCAGGACTTC. Its translation is CATSPSGGRSYEQDF.

This rearrangement joins TRBV4-3 to TRBJ2-2; 8 bases are a match to TRBD1. V shed 4 bases and J 2 bases; nucleotides not matched to a gene: 6. Germline CDR1 and CDR2: LGHNA and YSLEER. CDR3 length: 16 residues. The DNA for the CDR3 is TGCGCCAGCAGCCGCGGTGGACAGGGTAACACCGGGGAGCTGTTTTTT. It encodes CASSRGGQGNTGELFF.

The genes are TRBV4-1 and TRBJ2-7; D is uncertain. This CDR3 region has 14 residues. Germline CDR1 is MGHRA and CDR2 is YSYEKL. V lost 6 bases to trimming and J lost 3 bases, with 15 bases between them. The CDR3 region has the DNA TGCGCCAGCAGTCGACTGGAGACAAACTACGAGCAGTACTTC. The encoded protein is CASSRLETNYEQYF.